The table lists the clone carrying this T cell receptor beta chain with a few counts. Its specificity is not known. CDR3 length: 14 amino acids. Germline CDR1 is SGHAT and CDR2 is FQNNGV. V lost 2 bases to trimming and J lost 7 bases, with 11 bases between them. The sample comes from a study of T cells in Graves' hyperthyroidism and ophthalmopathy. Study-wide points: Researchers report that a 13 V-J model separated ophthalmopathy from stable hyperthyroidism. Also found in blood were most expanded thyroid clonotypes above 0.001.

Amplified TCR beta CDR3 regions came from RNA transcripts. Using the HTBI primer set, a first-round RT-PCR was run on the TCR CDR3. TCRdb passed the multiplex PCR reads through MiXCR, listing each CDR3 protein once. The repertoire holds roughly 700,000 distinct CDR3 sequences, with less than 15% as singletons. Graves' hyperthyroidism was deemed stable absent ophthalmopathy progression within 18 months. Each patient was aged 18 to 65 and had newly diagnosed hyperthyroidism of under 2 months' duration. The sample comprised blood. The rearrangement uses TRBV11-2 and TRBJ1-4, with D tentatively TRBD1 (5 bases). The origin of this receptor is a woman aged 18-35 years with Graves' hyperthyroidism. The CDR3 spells CASSLIGVGEKLFF. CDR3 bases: TGTGCCAGCAGCTTAATAGGGGTTGGTGAAAAACTGTTTTTT.